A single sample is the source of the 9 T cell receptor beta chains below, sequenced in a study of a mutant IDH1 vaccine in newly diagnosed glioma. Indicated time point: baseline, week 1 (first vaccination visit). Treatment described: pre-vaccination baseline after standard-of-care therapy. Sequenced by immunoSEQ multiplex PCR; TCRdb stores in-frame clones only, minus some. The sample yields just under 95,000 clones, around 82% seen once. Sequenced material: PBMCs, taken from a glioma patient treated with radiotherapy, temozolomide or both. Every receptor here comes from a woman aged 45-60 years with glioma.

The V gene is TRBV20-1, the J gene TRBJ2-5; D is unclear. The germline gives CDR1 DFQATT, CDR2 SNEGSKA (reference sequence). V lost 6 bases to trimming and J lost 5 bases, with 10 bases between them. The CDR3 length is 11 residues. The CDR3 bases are TGCAGTGCCGAGGAAGGGGAGACCCAGTACTTC. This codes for CSAEEGETQYF.

CDR3 sequence: CASSDSGQGNSPLHF. Written as DNA, the CDR3 is TGTGCCAGCAGCGACTCGGGACAGGGAAATTCACCCCTCCACTTT. J is TRBJ1-6 and V is TRBV9; 9 bases map to TRBD1. Per germline, CDR1 SGDLS and CDR2 YYNGEE. The trim removed 3 bases at V and 7 bases at J, leaving 5 bases unmatched. The CDR3 has 15 amino acids. Combining the CDR3 with reference TRBV9 and TRBJ1-6 gives the whole variable domain DSGVTQTPKHLITATGQRVTLRCSPRSGDLSVYWYQQSLDQGLQFLIQYYNGEERAKGNILERFSAQQFPDLHSELNLSSLELGDSALYFCASSDSGQGNSPLHFGNGTRLTVT.

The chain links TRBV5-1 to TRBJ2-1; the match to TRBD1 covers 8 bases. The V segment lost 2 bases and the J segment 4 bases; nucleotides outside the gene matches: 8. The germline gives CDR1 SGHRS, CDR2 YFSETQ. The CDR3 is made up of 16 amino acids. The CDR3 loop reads CASSFGQGAKYNEQFF. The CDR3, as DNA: TGCGCCAGCAGCTTCGGGCAGGGGGCGAAATACAATGAGCAGTTCTTC.

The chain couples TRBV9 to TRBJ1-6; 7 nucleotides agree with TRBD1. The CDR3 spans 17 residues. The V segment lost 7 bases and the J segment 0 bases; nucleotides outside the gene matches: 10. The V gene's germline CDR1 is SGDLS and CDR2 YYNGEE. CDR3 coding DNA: TGTGCCAGCTCTCGGCGGGGGGACAGCTCCTATAATTCACCCCTCCACTTT. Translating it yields CASSRRGDSSYNSPLHF.

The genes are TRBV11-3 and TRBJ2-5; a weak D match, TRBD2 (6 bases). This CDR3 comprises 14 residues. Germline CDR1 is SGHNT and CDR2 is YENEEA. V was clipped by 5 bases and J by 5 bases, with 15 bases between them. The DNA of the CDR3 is TGTGCCAGCAGCCTCCTGGGGGGAAGTGAGACCCAGTACTTC. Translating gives CASSLLGGSETQYF.

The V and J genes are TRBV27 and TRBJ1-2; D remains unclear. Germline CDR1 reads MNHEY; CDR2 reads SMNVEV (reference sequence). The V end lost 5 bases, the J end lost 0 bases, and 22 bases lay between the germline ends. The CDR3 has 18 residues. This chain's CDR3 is CASSARGGRPKANYGYTF. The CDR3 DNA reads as TGTGCCAGCAGTGCCAGAGGTGGACGGCCAAAAGCTAACTATGGCTACACCTTC.

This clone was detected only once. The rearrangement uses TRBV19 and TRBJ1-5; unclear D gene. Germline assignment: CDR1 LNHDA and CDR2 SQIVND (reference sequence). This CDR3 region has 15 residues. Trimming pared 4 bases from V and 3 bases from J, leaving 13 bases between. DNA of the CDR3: TGTGCCAGTAGTACTACAGCCGGGTCCAATCAGCCCCAGCATTTT. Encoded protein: CASSTTAGSNQPQHF.

The CDR3 region is CASSQGRESDTQYF. DNA for the CDR3: TGTGCCAGCAGTCAGGGACGGGAGTCAGATACGCAGTATTTT. This chain links TRBV7-6 with TRBJ2-3, with D possibly being TRBD2 (6 bases). V was trimmed by 6 bases and J by 4 bases, leaving 14 bases between them. The CDR3 is 14 amino acids. Germline lookup yields CDR1 SGHVS and CDR2 FNYEAQ.

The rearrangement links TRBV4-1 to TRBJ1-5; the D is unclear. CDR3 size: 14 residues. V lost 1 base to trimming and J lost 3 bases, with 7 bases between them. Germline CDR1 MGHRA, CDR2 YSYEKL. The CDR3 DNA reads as TGCGCCAGCAGCCAAGGAGTAGACAATCAGCCCCAGCATTTT. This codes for CASSQGVDNQPQHF.